This TCR beta chain was documented in a study of neurological immune-mediated disorders. Many counts were recorded for this clonotype. The V and J ends lost 0 bases and 7 bases respectively, with 13 bases between them. The CDR3 is made up of 15 amino acids. Germline values: CDR1 ENHRY, CDR2 SYGVKD. TCRdb used MiXCR to reprocess the 5' RACE reads, holding one entry per CDR3 protein. The repertoire consists of over 25,000 distinct CDR3 sequences, with 1.5% occurring once and the leading ten covering about a tenth. This chain connects TRBV10-3 to TRBJ2-1; D is unclear. The TCR was taken from a young woman with multiple sclerosis. The sample taken for sequencing was PBMCs. The CDR3 sequence is CAISESAVFGNEQFF. CDR3 coding DNA: TGTGCCATCAGTGAGTCCGCGGTCTTCGGGAATGAGCAGTTCTTC.